The 19 T cell receptor beta chains below all came from one sample that was sequenced in a study of T cells in Graves' hyperthyroidism and ophthalmopathy (dated by TCRdb to about 2019). The method behind the library was multiplex PCR. The data were produced on an Illumina HiSeq 2000. The TCR beta CDR3 regions were amplified from the RNA transcripts. The TCR CDR3 was subjected to a first round of RT-PCR using the HTBI primer set and the Qiagen OneStep RT-PCR kit. In TCRdb, the public reads were trimmed at Q25 with fastp and aligned with MiXCR, with productive beta chains retained. Identical CDR3 proteins give one entry, which carries the most common genes and DNA. Within this sample are about half a million distinct CDR3 sequences, with more than 15% of them counted one time only. The biggest ten clones account for 25% to 35% of the sample. Source material: blood. The source of these receptors is a woman under 40 with Graves' ophthalmopathy.

CDR3 residues: CSARDRGFYNEQFF. In nucleotides, the CDR3 is TGCAGTGCTCGGGACAGGGGTTTTTACAATGAGCAGTTCTTC. This chain uses TRBV20-1 with TRBJ2-1; TRBD1 aligns across 10 bases. V shed 5 bases and J 4 bases; nucleotides not matched to a gene: 5. This CDR3 spans 14 amino acids. The germline V gene encodes CDR1 DFQATT and CDR2 SNEGSKA (reference sequence).

The CDR3 DNA follows: TGTGCCAGCAGACGTGGTGTTATTCAGCCCCAGCATTTT. Its translation is CASRRGVIQPQHF. This sequence joins TRBV6-2 or TRBV6-3 and TRBJ1-5; the D is unclear. Per the germline V gene, CDR1 is MNHEY and CDR2 is SVGEGT. Trimming shortened V by 6 bases and J by 6 bases, and 12 bases separated the two germline ends. CDR3 size: 13 residues.

This clonotype was seen at least ten times. The chain recombines TRBV7-9 with TRBJ2-3; D remains ambiguous. V gave up 5 bases and J gave up 6 bases, with 15 bases separating them. This CDR3 has 14 amino acids. Germline values: CDR1 SEHNR, CDR2 FQNEAQ (reference sequence). CDR3 bases: TGTGCCAGCAGCCCTCTCTCAAGTATGGATACGCAGTATTTT. This sequence encodes CASSPLSSMDTQYF.

This clonotype was counted many times. The chain carries TRBV7-9 and TRBJ2-5, with D possibly matching TRBD2 (6 bases). V dropped 1 base and J dropped 3 bases, with 6 bases sitting between them. CDR1 is SEHNR and CDR2 is FQNEAQ in the germline V gene (reference sequence). The CDR3 extends over 13 amino acids. CDR3 amino acids: CASSLGGKETQYF. Here the CDR3 DNA reads TGTGCCAGCAGCTTAGGCGGGAAAGAGACCCAGTACTTC.

This clonotype was seen repeatedly, ten times or more. The gene calls are TRBV28 and TRBJ2-1; possible D gene TRBD2, 6 bases. Germline V gene data show CDR1 as MDHEN and CDR2 as SYDVKM. The CDR3 contains 15 residues. V was pared by 1 base and J by 0 bases, with 7 bases between. CDR3 coding DNA: TGTGCCAGCAGTTTATCGGGGGACTCCTACAATGAGCAGTTCTTC. The encoded protein is CASSLSGDSYNEQFF.

V gene TRBV9 combines with J gene TRBJ2-4; D is possibly TRBD1 or TRBD2 (5 bases each). Germline values: CDR1 SGDLS, CDR2 YYNGEE. Trimming left V 3 bases short and J 6 bases short, with 16 bases between. The length of the CDR3 is 15 residues. The CDR3 loop reads CASSAGHVGGNIQYF. DNA of the CDR3: TGTGCCAGCAGCGCAGGCCACGTTGGGGGAAACATTCAGTACTTC.

This clonotype was detected only once. A read error is possible here, since a much larger clone lies one base away. The chain recombines TRBV20-1 with TRBJ1-1; D uncertain. The CDR3 totals 11 residues. In germline, CDR1 is DFQATT, CDR2 SNEGSKA (reference sequence). The CDR3 DNA reads TGCAGAGCTGATCTGAACACTGAAGCTTTCTTT. Protein sequence: CRADLNTEAFF.

This clonotype was counted ten times or more. The genes are TRBV28 and TRBJ2-7, with 12 bases aligning to TRBD2. There are 16 residues in the CDR3. The ends lost 5 bases at V and 1 base at J; junction bases unmatched: 6. Germline assignment: CDR1 MDHEN and CDR2 SYDVKM. The CDR3 sequence is CASSPWTSGTSYEQYF. The CDR3 nucleotides are TGTGCCAGCAGTCCATGGACTAGCGGGACTTCCTACGAGCAGTACTTC.

CDR3 coding DNA: TGCGCCAGCAGCCAGGGTTGGTACTCCTACGAGCAGTACTTC. It yields the protein CASSQGWYSYEQYF. V is TRBV4-1 and J is TRBJ2-7; no reliable D call. The CDR3 extends over 14 amino acids. With 3 bases removed from V and 0 bases from J, the gap between germline ends came to 9 bases. Germline values: CDR1 MGHRA, CDR2 YSYEKL.

This clonotype has a handful of counts. The rearrangement uses TRBV5-1 and TRBJ1-2; D remains unclear. Trimming shortened V by 6 bases and J by 1 base, and 7 bases separated the two germline ends. This CDR3 spans 12 amino acids. The germline V gene encodes CDR1 SGHRS and CDR2 YFSETQ. CDR3 loop: CASKGDNYGYTF. The CDR3, as DNA: TGCGCCAGCAAGGGAGATAACTATGGCTACACCTTC.

CDR3 DNA: TGTGCCAGCAGCCGGGACTTACGCACAGATACGCAGTATTTT. It translates to CASSRDLRTDTQYF. V is TRBV6-4 and J is TRBJ2-3; D might be TRBD2 (6 bases). CDR3 length: 14 residues. Germline assignment: CDR1 MRHNA and CDR2 SNTAGT. V was shortened by 6 bases and J by 1 base, with 11 bases between the two germline ends.

The rearrangement joins TRBV7-3 to TRBJ2-2; 8 bases align to TRBD2. Trimming took 5 bases from V and 4 from J; bases not matched to a gene: 6. Germline V gene lookup returns CDR1 SGHTA and CDR2 FQGTGA. The length of the CDR3 is 15 residues. CDR3 nucleotides: TGTGCCAGCAGCCCCGATAGCGGGACCACCGGGGAGCTGTTTTTT. It encodes CASSPDSGTTGELFF.

The gene calls are TRBV5-1 and TRBJ2-3; 10 bases agree with TRBD1. CDR1 and CDR2 from the germline V gene are SGHRS and YFSETQ. This CDR3 contains 15 residues. Trimming cost V 4 bases and J 8 bases; bases outside gene matches: 10. The DNA of the CDR3 is TGCGCCAGCAGCCCTTGGACAGGGGGTACGGGTACGCAGTATTTT. It translates to CASSPWTGGTGTQYF.

The chain is built from TRBV6-1 and TRBJ2-1; no clear D. CDR3 length equals 11 residues. Germline CDR1 is MNHNS and CDR2 is SASEGT. Trimming stripped 4 bases from V and 7 bases from J, with 5 bases between. The CDR3 spells CASSVRNEQFF. Written as DNA, the CDR3 is TGTGCCAGCAGTGTACGGAATGAGCAGTTCTTC.

This clonotype was counted many times. The rearrangement uses TRBV11-2 and TRBJ2-1; weak D call: TRBD1 (5 bases). The CDR3 spans 14 residues. V dropped 0 bases and J dropped 10 bases, with 13 bases sitting between them. The germline V gene encodes CDR1 SGHAT and CDR2 FQNNGV. This chain's CDR3 is CASSLDRGLREQFF. CDR3 DNA sequence: TGTGCCAGCAGCTTAGATAGGGGCCTAAGAGAGCAGTTCTTC.

This clonotype was detected a few times. The chain combines TRBV12-3 or TRBV12-4 with TRBJ1-1; D remains ambiguous. The length of the CDR3 is 14 residues. With 6 bases removed from V and 7 bases from J, the gap between germline ends came to 18 bases. CDR3 residues: CASSRPGRDIEAFF. The CDR3 bases are TGTGCCAGCAGCCGCCCGGGCAGAGATATTGAAGCTTTCTTT.

This clonotype was observed a few times. In nucleotides, the CDR3 is TGTGCCAGCAGTTTTACAGCCACAGATACGCAGTATTTT. Translating it yields CASSFTATDTQYF. The chain combines TRBV6-2 or TRBV6-3 with TRBJ2-3; D is uncertain. Germline CDR1 MNHEY, CDR2 SVGEGT. The V and J ends lost 4 bases and 2 bases respectively, with 7 bases between them. There are 13 residues in the CDR3.

The V call is TRBV11-2, the J call TRBJ2-7; D might be TRBD1 (6 bases). The CDR3 extends over 18 amino acids. V was trimmed by 1 base and J by 0 bases, leaving 19 bases between them. CDR1 and CDR2 (germline): SGHAT, FQNNGV. In nucleotides, the CDR3 is TGTGCCAGCAGCTTAGGGAGGAACAGGGAACGGTCCTCCTACGAGCAGTACTTC. It codes for CASSLGRNRERSSYEQYF.

There are many counts of this clonotype. This chain connects TRBV30 to TRBJ1-1; tentative D call: TRBD1 (6 bases). Trimming stripped 1 base from V and 0 bases from J, with 18 bases between. CDR1 GTSNPN and CDR2 SVGIG come from the germline V gene (reference sequence). The CDR3 covers 17 residues. The DNA for the CDR3 is TGTGCCTGGAGTGCCCGCCTCTCAGGGGTCATGAACACTGAAGCTTTCTTT. It specifies CAWSARLSGVMNTEAFF.